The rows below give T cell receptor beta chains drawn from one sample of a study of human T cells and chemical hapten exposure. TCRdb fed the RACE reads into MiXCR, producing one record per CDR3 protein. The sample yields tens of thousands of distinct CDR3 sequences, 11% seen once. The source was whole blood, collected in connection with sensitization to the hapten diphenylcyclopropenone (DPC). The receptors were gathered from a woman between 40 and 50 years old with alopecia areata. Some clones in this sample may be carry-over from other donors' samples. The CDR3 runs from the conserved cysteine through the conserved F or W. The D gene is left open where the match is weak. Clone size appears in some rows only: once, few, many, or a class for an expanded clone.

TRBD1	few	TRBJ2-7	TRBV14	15	TGTGCCAGCAGCCAAGAGGGACAGGGGTCCTACGAGCAGTACTTC	CASSQEGQGSYEQYF
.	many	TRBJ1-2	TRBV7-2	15	TGTGCCAGCAGCTTGGGCCCTGCCCAAGACTATGGCTACACCTTC	CASSLGPAQDYGYTF
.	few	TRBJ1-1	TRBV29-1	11	TGCAGCGTTAAGGGGAGCTCTGAAGCTTTCTTT	CSVKGSSEAFF
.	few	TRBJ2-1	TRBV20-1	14	TGCAGTGCTAGCGCGGGACGCCTCTACAATGAGCAGTTCTTC	CSASAGRLYNEQFF
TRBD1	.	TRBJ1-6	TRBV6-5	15	TGTGCCAGCAGCTATGACAGGGACTATAATTCACCCCTCCACTTT	CASSYDRDYNSPLHF
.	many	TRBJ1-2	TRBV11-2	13	TGTGCCAGCAGCCCGTATCCGTTACATGGCTACACCTTC	CASSPYPLHGYTF
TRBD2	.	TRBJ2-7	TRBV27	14	TGTGCCAGCAGTCGTGGCACTAGCGGCTACGAGCAGTACTTC	CASSRGTSGYEQYF
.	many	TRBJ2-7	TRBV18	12	TGTGCCAGCTCTATCCAGGAGCCCGAGCAGTACTTC	CASSIQEPEQYF
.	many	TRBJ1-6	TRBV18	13	TGTGCCAGCTCACCAAAGGATAATTCACCCCTCCACTTT	CASSPKDNSPLHF
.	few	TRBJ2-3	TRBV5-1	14	TGCGCCAGCAGCTCCAGCGGGAGCACAGATACGCAGTATTTT	CASSSSGSTDTQYF
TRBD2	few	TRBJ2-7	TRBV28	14	TGTGCCAGCCGACCGGGAGGAAGCTCCTACGAGCAGTACTTC	CASRPGGSSYEQYF